This T cell receptor (beta chain) appears in the sequencing data of a study of cytomegalovirus exposure and HLA in healthy donors. The length of the CDR3 is 16 residues. V lost 5 bases, J lost 1 base, and 17 bases lay in between. Germline values: CDR1 SEHNR, CDR2 FQNEAQ (reference sequence). The PCR made use of 60 Vbeta and 13 Jbeta primers. Here immunoSEQ multiplex PCR was the method, and the copy in TCRdb shows in-frame clones only, minus some. This table has some 110,000 clones, approximately 79% appearing once. The origin of this receptor is a man aged 25-40 years in good health and CMV-seronegative. Sequenced material: PBMCs. J is TRBJ1-1 and V is TRBV7-9, with D possibly being TRBD1 (5 bases). The CDR3 DNA sequence: TGTGCCAGCAGCGTACTATCGACGGGGGAGAACACTGAAGCTTTCTTT. It codes for CASSVLSTGENTEAFF.